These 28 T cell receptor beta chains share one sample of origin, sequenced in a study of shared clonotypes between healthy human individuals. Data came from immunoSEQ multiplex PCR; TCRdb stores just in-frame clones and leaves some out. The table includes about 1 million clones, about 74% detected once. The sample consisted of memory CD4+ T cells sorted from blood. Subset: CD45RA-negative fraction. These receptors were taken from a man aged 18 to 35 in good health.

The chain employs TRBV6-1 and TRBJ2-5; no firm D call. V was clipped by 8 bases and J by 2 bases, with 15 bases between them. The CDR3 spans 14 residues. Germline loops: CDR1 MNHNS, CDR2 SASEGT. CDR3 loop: CASVGAASQETQYF. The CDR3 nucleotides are TGTGCCAGCGTCGGTGCCGCCTCACAAGAGACCCAGTACTTC.

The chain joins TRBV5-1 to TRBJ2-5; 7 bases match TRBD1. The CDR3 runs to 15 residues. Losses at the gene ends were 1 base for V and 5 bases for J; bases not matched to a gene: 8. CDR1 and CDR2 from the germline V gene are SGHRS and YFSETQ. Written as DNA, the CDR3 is TGCGCCAGCAGCTTGACAGGGGAAAGGGGGGAGACCCAGTACTTC. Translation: CASSLTGERGETQYF.

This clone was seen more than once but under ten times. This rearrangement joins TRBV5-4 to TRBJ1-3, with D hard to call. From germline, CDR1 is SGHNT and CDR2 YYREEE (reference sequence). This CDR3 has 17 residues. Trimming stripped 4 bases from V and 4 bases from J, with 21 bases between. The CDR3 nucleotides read TGTGCCAGCAGCCCCAGTACGGCGTCAGCATACGGAAACACCATATATTTT. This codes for CASSPSTASAYGNTIYF.

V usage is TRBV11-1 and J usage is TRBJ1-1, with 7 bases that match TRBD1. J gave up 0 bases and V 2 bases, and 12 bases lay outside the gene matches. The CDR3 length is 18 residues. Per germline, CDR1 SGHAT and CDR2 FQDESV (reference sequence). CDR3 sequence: CASSLTFGTDLMNTEAFF. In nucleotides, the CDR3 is TGTGCCAGCAGCTTAACATTTGGGACAGACCTTATGAACACTGAAGCTTTCTTT. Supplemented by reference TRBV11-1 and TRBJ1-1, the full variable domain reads EAEVAQSPRYKITEKSQAVAFWCDPISGHATLYWYRQILGQGPELLVQFQDESVVDDSQLPKDRFSAERLKGVDSTLKIQPAELGDSAMYLCASSLTFGTDLMNTEAFFGQGTRLTVV.

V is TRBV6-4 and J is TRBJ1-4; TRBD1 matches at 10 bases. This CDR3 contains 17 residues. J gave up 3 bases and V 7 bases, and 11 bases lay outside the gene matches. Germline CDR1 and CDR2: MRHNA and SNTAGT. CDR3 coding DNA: TGTGCCAGCAATACGTTGACAGGGGGCAAGGCTAATGAAAAACTGTTTTTT. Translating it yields CASNTLTGGKANEKLFF.

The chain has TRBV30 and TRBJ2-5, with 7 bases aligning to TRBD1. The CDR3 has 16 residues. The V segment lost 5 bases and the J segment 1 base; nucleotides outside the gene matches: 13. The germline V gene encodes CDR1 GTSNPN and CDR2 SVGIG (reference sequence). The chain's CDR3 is CAWGKGERTGQETQYF. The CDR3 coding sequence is TGTGCCTGGGGGAAAGGCGAAAGGACAGGCCAAGAGACCCAGTACTTC.

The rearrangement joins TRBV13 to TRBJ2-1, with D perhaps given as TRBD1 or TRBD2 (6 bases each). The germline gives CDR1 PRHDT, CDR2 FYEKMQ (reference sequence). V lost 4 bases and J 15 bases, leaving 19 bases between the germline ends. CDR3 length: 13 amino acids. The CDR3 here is CASSSGAGSSLFF. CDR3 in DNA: TGTGCCAGCAGCTCGGGGGCGGGATCATCGCTGTTCTTC.

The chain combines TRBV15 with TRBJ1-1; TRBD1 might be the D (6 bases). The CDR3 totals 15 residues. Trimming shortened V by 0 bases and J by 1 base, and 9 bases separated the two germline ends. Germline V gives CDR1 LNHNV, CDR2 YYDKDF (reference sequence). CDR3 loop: CATSRDRGQNTEAFF. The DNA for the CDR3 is TGTGCCACCAGCAGAGATCGGGGGCAGAACACTGAAGCTTTCTTT.

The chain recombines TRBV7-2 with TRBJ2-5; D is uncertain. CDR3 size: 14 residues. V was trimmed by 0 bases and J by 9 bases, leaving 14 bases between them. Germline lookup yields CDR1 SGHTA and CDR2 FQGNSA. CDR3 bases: TGTGCCAGCAGCTTAGCTGGGGTCCTTTGGGCCCAGTACTTC. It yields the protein CASSLAGVLWAQYF.

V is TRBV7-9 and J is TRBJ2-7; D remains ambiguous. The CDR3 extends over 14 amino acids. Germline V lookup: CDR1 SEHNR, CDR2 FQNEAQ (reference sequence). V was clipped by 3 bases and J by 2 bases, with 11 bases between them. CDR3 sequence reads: CASSFQTGTYEQYF. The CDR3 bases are TGTGCCAGCAGCTTCCAGACCGGAACCTACGAGCAGTACTTC.

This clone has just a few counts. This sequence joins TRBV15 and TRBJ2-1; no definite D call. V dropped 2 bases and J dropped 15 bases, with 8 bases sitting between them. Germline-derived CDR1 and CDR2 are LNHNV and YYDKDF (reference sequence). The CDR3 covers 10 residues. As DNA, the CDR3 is TGTGCCACCAGCAGATTTACGTGGTTCTTC. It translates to CATSRFTWFF.

This CDR3 is CASSPSGSDNEQFF. CDR3 DNA: TGTGCCAGCAGTCCGTCGGGATCCGACAATGAGCAGTTCTTC. This chain uses TRBV9 with TRBJ2-1; maybe TRBD2 (5 bases). CDR3 length: 14 residues. From germline, CDR1 is SGDLS and CDR2 YYNGEE. Trimming pared 5 bases from V and 5 bases from J, leaving 14 bases between.

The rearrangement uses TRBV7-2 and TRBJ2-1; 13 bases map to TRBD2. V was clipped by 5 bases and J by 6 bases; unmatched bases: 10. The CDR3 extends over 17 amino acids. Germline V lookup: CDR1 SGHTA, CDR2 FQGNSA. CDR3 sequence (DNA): TGTGCCAGCAGCCTCCAAGGCACTAGCGGGAGGGCCAATGAGCAGTTCTTC. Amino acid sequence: CASSLQGTSGRANEQFF. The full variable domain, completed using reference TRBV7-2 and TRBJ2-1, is GAGVSQSPSNKVTEKGKDVELRCDPISGHTALYWYRQSLGQGLEFLIYFQGNSAPDKSGLPSDRFSAERTGGSVSTLTIQRTQQEDSAVYLCASSLQGTSGRANEQFFGPGTRLTVL.

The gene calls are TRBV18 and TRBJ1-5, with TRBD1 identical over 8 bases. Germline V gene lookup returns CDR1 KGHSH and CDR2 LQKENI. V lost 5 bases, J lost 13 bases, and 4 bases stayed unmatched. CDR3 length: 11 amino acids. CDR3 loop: CASSADRAQHF. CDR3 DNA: TGTGCCAGCTCAGCGGACAGGGCACAGCATTTT.

CDR3 DNA sequence: TGTGCCAGCAGGCTGACCTGGATCCACGAGCAGTACTTC. Its translation: CASRLTWIHEQYF. The genes are TRBV27 and TRBJ2-7; D unclear. CDR1 is MNHEY, CDR2 SMNVEV, per germline (reference sequence). CDR3 length: 13 residues. V shed 6 bases and J shed 5 bases, with 14 bases lying between them.

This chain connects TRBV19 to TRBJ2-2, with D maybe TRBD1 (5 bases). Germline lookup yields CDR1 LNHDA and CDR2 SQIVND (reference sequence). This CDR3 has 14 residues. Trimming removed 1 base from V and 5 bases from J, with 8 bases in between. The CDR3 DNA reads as TGTGCCAGTAGTATAGTTCAGGGTACCGGGGAGCTGTTTTTT. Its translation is CASSIVQGTGELFF.

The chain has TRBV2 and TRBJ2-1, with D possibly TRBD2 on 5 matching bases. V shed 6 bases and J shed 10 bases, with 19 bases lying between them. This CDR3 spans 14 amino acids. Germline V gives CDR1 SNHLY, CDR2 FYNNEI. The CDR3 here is CASRSKVEAEEQFF. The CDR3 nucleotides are TGTGCCAGCAGATCAAAAGTGGAAGCGGAAGAGCAGTTCTTC.

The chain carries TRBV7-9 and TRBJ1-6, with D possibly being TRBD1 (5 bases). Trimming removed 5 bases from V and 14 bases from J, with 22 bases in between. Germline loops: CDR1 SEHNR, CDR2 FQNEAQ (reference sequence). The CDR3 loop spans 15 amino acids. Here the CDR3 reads CASSVGGAERKALHF. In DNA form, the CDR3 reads TGTGCCAGCAGCGTGGGAGGGGCGGAGAGGAAGGCCCTCCACTTT. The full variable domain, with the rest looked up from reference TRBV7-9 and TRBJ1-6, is DTGVSQNPRHKITKRGQNVTFRCDPISEHNRLYWYRQTLGQGPEFLTYFQNEAQLEKSRLLSDRFSAERPKGSFSTLEIQRTEQGDSAMYLCASSVGGAERKALHFGNGTRLTVT.

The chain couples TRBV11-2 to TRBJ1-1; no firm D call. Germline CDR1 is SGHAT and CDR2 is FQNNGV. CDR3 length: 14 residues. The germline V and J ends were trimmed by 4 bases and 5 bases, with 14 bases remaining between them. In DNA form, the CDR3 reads TGTGCCAGCAGCTGGGGTCGGGTAAGGACTGAAGCTTTCTTT. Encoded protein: CASSWGRVRTEAFF.

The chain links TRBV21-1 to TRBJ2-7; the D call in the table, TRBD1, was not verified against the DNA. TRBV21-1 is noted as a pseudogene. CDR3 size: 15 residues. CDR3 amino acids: CASSTGRGPTYEQYF. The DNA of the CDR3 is TGTGCCAGCAGCACGGGAAGGGGGCCCACCTACGAGCAGTACTTC.

CDR3 nucleotide sequence: TGTGCCAGCAGTGCGGGGGCCAATACAAGGGACAATGAGCAGTTCTTC. As protein: CASSAGANTRDNEQFF. The rearrangement links TRBV28 to TRBJ2-1; D perhaps matches TRBD2 (7 bases). Trimming left V 5 bases short and J 5 bases short, with 19 bases between. The CDR3 runs 16 residues. Germline V gene data show CDR1 as MDHEN and CDR2 as SYDVKM.

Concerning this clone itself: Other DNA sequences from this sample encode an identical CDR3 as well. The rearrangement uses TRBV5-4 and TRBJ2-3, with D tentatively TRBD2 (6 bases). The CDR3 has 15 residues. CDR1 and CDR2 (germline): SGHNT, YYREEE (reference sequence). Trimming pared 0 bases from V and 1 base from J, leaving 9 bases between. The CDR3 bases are TGTGCCAGCAGCTTGGACGGGGGAGGCACAGATACGCAGTATTTT. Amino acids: CASSLDGGGTDTQYF.

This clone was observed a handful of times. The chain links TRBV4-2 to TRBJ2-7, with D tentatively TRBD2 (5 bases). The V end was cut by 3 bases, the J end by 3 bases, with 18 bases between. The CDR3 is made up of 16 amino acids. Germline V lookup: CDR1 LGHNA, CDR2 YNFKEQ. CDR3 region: CASSQSLHGVSYEQYF. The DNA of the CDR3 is TGTGCCAGCAGCCAGTCCCTCCACGGGGTAAGCTACGAGCAGTACTTC.

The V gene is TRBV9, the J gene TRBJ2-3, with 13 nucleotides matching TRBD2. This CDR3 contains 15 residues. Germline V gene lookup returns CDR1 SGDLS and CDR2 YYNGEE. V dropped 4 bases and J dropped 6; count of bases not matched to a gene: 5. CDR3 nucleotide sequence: TGTGCCAGCAGCTTGACTAGCGGGGGGAAGGATACGCAGTATTTT. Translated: CASSLTSGGKDTQYF. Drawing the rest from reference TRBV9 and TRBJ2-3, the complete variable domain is DSGVTQTPKHLITATGQRVTLRCSPRSGDLSVYWYQQSLDQGLQFLIQYYNGEERAKGNILERFSAQQFPDLHSELNLSSLELGDSALYFCASSLTSGGKDTQYFGPGTRLTVL.

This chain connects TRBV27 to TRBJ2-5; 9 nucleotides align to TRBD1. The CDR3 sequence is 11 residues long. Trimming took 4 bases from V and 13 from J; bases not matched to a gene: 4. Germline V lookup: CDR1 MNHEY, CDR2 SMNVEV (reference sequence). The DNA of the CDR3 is TGTGCCAGCAGTTCCGGGACAGGGAGGTACTTC. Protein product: CASSSGTGRYF.

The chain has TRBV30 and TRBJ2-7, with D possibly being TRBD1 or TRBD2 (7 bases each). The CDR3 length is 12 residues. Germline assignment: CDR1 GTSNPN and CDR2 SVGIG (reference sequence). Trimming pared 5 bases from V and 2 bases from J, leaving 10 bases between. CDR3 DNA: TGTGCCTGGGGGAGGGGGCCCTACGAGCAGTACTTC. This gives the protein CAWGRGPYEQYF.

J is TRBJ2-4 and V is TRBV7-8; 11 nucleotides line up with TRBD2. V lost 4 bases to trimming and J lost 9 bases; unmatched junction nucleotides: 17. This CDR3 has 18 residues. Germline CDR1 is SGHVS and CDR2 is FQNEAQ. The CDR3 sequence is CASSSTRTSGPRTGIQYF. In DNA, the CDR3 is TGTGCCAGCAGCTCGACTCGGACTAGCGGGCCCCGAACGGGCATTCAGTACTTC. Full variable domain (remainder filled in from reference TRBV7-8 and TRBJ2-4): GAGVSQSPRYKVAKRGQDVALRCDPISGHVSLFWYQQALGQGPEFLTYFQNEAQLDKSGLPSDRFFAERPEGSVSTLKIQRTQQEDSAVYLCASSSTRTSGPRTGIQYFGAGTRLSVL.

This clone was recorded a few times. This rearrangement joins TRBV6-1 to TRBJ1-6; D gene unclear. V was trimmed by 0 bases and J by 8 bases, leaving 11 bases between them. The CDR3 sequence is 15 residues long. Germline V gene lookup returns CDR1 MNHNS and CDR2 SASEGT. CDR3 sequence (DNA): TGTGCCAGCAGTGAAGCGGGGATAGACTATTCACCCCTCCACTTT. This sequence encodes CASSEAGIDYSPLHF.